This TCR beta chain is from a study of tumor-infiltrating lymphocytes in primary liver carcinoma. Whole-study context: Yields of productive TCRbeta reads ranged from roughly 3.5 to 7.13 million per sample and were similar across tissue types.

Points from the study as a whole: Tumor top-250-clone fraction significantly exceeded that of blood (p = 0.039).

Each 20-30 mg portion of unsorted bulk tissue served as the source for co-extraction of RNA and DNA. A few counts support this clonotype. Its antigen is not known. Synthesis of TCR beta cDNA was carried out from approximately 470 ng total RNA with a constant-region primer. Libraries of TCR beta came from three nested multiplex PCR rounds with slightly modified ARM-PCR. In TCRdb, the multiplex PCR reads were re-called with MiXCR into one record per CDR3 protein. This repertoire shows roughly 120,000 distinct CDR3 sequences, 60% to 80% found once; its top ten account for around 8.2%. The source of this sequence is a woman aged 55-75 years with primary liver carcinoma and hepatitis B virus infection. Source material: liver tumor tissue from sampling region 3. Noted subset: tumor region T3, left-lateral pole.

The DNA for the CDR3 is TGTGCCAGTGGCCTCACGACAGTTGGTGGGGCAGATACGCAGTATTTT. Encoded protein: CASGLTTVGGADTQYF. The chain links TRBV11-2 to TRBJ2-3; tentatively, D is TRBD1 (5 bases). The CDR3 contains 16 residues. V gave up 9 bases and J gave up 4 bases, with 23 bases separating them. The germline CDR1 and CDR2 sequences are SGHAT and FQNNGV.